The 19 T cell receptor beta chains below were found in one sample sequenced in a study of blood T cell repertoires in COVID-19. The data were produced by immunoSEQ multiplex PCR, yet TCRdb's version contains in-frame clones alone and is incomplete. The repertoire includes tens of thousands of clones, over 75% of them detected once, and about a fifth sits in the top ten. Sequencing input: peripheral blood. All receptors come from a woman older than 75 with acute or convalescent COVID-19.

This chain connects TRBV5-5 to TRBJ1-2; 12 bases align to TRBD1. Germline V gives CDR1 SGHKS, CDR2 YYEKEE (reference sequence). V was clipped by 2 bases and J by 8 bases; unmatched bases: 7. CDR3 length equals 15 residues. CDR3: CASSFRDRGQKGYTF. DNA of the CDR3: TGTGCCAGCAGCTTCCGGGACAGGGGGCAGAAGGGCTACACCTTC.

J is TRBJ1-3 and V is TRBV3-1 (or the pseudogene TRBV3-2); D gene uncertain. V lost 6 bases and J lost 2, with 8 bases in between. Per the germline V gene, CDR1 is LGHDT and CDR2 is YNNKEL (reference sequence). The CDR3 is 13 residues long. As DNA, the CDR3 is TGTGCCAGCAGGGTGAGGACTGGAAACACCATATATTTT. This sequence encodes CASRVRTGNTIYF.

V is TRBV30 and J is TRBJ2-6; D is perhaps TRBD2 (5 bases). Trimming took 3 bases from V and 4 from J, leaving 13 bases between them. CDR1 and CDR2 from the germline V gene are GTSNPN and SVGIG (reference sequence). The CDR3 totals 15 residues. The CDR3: CAWRVRGAGANVLTF. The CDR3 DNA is TGTGCCTGGAGAGTTCGGGGAGCCGGGGCCAACGTCCTGACTTTC.

This CDR3 reads CASSFWAGRGANVLTF. In DNA, the CDR3 is TGTGCCAGCAGCTTTTGGGCAGGGCGTGGGGCCAACGTCCTGACTTTC. The rearrangement uses TRBV5-4 and TRBJ2-6, with TRBD1 as a possible D gene (5 bases). With 2 bases removed from V and 3 bases from J, the gap between germline ends came to 12 bases. There are 16 residues in the CDR3. Germline V CDR1 and CDR2: SGHNT, YYREEE (reference sequence).

The CDR3 DNA follows: TGTGCCAGCAGCCAAGAGGGGGTGGGAGTAGCGGGCGCCTGCCGCTCCTACAATGAGCAGTTCTTC. Its translation is CASSQEGVGVAGACRSYNEQFF. V usage is TRBV3-1 (or the pseudogene TRBV3-2) and J usage is TRBJ2-1; 7 bases align to TRBD2. This CDR3 is built from 22 residues. The germline V gene encodes CDR1 LGHDT and CDR2 YNNKEL (reference sequence). J gave up 0 bases and V 0 bases, and 20 bases lay outside the gene matches.

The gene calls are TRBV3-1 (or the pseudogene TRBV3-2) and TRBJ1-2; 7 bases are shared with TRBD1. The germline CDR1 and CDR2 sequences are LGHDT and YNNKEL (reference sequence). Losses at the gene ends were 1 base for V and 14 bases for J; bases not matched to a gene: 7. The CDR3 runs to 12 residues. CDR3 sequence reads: CASSQAGRGVTF. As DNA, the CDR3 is TGTGCCAGCAGCCAAGCCGGCAGGGGGGTAACCTTC.

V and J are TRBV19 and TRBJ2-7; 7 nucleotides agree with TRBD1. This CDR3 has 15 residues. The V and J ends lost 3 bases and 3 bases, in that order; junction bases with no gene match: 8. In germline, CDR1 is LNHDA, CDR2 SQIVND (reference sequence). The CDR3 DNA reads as TGTGCCAGTAGTATTGACAGGGTCGCGAACTACGAGCAGTACTTC. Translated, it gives CASSIDRVANYEQYF.

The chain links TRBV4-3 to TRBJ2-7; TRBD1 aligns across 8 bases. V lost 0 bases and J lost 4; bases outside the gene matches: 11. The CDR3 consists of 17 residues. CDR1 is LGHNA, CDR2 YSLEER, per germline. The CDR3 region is CASSQDPFAGGGYEQYF. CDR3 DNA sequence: TGCGCCAGCAGCCAAGACCCATTCGCAGGGGGCGGGTACGAGCAGTACTTC.

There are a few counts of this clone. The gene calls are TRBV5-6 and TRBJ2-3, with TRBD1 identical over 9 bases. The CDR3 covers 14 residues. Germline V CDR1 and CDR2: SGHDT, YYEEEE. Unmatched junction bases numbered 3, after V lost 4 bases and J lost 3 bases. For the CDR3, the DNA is TGTGCCAGCAGCGCACAGGGGGCAACAGATACGCAGTATTTT. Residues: CASSAQGATDTQYF.

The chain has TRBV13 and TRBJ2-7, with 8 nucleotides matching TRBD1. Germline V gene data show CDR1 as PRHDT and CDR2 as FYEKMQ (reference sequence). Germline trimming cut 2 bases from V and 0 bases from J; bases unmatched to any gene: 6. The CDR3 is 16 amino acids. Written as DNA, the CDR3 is TGTGCCAGCAGCTTACGGACAGGGCTAGGCTCCTACGAGCAGTACTTC. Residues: CASSLRTGLGSYEQYF. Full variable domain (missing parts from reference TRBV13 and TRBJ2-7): AAGVIQSPRHLIKEKRETATLKCYPIPRHDTVYWYQQGPGQDPQFLISFYEKMQSDKGSIPDRFSAQQFSDYHSELNMSSLELGDSALYFCASSLRTGLGSYEQYFGPGTRLTVT.

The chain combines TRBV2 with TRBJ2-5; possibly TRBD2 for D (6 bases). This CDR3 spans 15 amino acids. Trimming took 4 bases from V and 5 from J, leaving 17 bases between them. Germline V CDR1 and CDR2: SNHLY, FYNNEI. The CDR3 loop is CASSVQGLSGETQYF. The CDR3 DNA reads TGTGCCAGCAGTGTGCAGGGACTGTCCGGGGAGACCCAGTACTTC. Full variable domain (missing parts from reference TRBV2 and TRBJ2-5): EPEVTQTPSHQVTQMGQEVILRCVPISNHLYFYWYRQILGQKVEFLVSFYNNEISEKSEIFDDQFSVERPDGSNFTLKIRSTKLEDSAMYFCASSVQGLSGETQYFGPGTRLLVL.

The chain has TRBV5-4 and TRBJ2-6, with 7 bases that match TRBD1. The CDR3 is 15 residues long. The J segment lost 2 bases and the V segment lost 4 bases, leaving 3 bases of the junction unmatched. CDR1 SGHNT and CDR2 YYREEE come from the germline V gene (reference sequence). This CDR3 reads CASSGQGAGANVLTF. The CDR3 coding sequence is TGTGCCAGCAGCGGGCAGGGGGCTGGGGCCAACGTCCTGACTTTC. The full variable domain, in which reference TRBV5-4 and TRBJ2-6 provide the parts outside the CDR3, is ETGVTQSPTHLIKTRGQQVTLRCSSQSGHNTVSWYQQALGQGPQFIFQYYREEENGRGNFPPRFSGLQFPNYSSELNVNALELDDSALYLCASSGQGAGANVLTFGAGSRLTVL.

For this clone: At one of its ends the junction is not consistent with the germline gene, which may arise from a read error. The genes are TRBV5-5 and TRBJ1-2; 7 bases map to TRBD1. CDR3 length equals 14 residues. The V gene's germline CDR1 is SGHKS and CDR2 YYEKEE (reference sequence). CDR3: CASRPATGGQAGAF. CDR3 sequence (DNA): TGTGCCAGCAGACCAGCGACCGGAGGACAGGCGGGCGCCTTC.

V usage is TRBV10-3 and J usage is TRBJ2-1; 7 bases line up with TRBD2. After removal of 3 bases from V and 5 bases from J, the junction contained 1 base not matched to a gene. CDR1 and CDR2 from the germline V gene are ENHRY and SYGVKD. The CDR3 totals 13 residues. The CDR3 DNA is TGTGCCATCAGTGACCTAGCGGACAATGAGCAGTTCTTC. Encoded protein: CAISDLADNEQFF.

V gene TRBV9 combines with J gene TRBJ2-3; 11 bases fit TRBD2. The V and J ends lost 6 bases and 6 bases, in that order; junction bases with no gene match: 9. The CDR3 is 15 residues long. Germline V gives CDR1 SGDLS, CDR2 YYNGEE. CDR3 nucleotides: TGTGCCAGCAACTTAGCGGGGGGGAGGTGGGATACGCAGTATTTT. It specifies CASNLAGGRWDTQYF.

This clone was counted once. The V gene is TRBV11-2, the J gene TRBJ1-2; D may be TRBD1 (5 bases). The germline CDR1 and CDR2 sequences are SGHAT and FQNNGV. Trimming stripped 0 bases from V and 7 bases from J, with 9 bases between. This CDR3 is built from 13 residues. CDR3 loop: CASSLDGAAGYTF. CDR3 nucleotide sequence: TGTGCCAGCAGCTTAGATGGGGCAGCTGGCTACACCTTC.

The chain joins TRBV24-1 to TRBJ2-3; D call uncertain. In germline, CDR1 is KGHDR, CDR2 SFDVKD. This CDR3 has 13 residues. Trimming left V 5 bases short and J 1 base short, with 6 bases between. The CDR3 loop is CATSVAGTDTQYF. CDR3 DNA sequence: TGTGCCACCAGTGTAGCCGGCACAGATACGCAGTATTTT.

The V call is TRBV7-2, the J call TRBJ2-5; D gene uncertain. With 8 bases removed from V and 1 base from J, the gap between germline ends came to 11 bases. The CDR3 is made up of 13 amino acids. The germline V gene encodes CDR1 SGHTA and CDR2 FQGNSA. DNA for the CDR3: TGTGCCAGCTCGAGGTTTAGCCAAGAGACCCAGTACTTC. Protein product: CASSRFSQETQYF.

The CDR3: CASSLLFGDMETQYF. The CDR3 coding sequence is TGTGCCAGCAGCCTCCTCTTCGGGGATATGGAGACCCAGTACTTC. The chain employs TRBV5-6 and TRBJ2-5, with a possible D match to TRBD2 (5 bases). V was shortened by 4 bases and J by 5 bases, with 18 bases between the two germline ends. This CDR3 spans 15 amino acids. CDR1 is SGHDT, CDR2 YYEEEE, per germline.